Given below is one T cell receptor (beta chain) in context. From germline, CDR1 is SEHNR and CDR2 FQNEAQ (reference sequence). The V gene lost 6 bases and the J gene lost 1 base, with 12 bases spanning the gap. CDR3 size: 14 residues. TCRdb keeps only in-frame clones here, not all; method: immunoSEQ multiplex PCR. Altogether under 95,000 clones are present, 91% being singletons, with the ten largest covering 1.5% to 2%. This sample was included in a study of T cell changes during pregnancy in multiple sclerosis. This chain links TRBV7-9 with TRBJ1-1; D not certain. The specimen was peripheral blood, collected after pregnancy. This clonotype was sampled from a female donor in good health, enrolled as a control in a pregnancy study. The CDR3 loop is CASSRPEANTEAFF. CDR3 DNA sequence: TGTGCCAGCAGTCGCCCCGAGGCGAACACTGAAGCTTTCTTT.